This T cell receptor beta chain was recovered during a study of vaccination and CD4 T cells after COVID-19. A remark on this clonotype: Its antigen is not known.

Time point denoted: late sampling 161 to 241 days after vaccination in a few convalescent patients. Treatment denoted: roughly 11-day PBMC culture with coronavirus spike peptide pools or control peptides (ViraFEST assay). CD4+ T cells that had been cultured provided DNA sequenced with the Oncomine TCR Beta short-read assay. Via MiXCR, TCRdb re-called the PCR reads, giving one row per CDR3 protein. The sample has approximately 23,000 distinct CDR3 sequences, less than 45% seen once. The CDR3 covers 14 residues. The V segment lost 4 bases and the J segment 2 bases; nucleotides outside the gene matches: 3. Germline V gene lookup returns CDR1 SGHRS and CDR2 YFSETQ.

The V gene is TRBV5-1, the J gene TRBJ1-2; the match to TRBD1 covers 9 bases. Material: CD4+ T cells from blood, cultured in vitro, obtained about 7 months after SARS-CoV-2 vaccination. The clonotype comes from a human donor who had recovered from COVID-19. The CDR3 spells CASSQTGGNYGYTF. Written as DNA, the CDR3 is TGCGCCAGCAGCCAAACAGGGGGCAACTATGGCTACACCTTC. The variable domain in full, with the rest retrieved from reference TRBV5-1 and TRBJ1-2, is KAGVTQTPRYLIKTRGQQVTLSCSPISGHRSVSWYQQTPGQGLQFLFEYFSETQRNKGNFPGRFSGRQFSNSRSEMNVSTLELGDSALYLCASSQTGGNYGYTFGSGTRLTVV.